The 20 T cell receptor beta chains presented below share a single source sample, sequenced in a study of cytomegalovirus exposure and HLA in healthy donors. PCR primers comprised 60 Vbeta and 13 Jbeta primers. Assay: immunoSEQ multiplex PCR; the TCRdb copy retains only in-frame clones and omits some. The sample consists of about 110,000 clones, approximately 80% of them appearing once. Sequencing was carried out using PBMCs. These receptors were obtained from a woman aged 25 to 39 in good health and CMV-seronegative.

The CDR3: CASSWTGNTEAFF. CDR3 sequence (DNA): TGTGCCAGCAGCTGGACAGGGAACACTGAAGCTTTCTTT. The rearrangement joins TRBV11-3 to TRBJ1-1; 7 bases are shared with TRBD1. V was pared by 4 bases and J by 1 base, with 0 bases of the junction left unmatched. The CDR3 extends over 13 amino acids. Per germline, CDR1 SGHNT and CDR2 YENEEA.

V usage is TRBV5-4 and J usage is TRBJ1-4, with D unresolved. V was trimmed by 4 bases and J by 3 bases, leaving 16 bases between them. This CDR3 region has 16 residues. Looked up from germline, CDR1 is SGHNT and CDR2 is YYREEE (reference sequence). The CDR3 loop is CASSSGSARSNEKLFF. DNA of the CDR3: TGTGCCAGCAGCAGCGGGAGTGCCAGGTCTAATGAAAAACTGTTTTTT.

This clone showed up just once. J is TRBJ1-1 and V is TRBV5-1, with 8 bases matching TRBD1. Trimming removed 2 bases from V and 0 bases from J; junction bases left unmatched: 12. CDR1 is SGHRS, CDR2 YFSETQ, per germline. There are 18 residues in the CDR3. CDR3 bases: TGCGCCAGCAGCTTAGTGGACAGGGTCCCCCCCCTGAACACTGAAGCTTTCTTT. Protein sequence: CASSLVDRVPPLNTEAFF.

The chain links TRBV5-1 to TRBJ1-2; unclear D gene. The CDR3 covers 13 residues. From germline, CDR1 is SGHRS and CDR2 YFSETQ. V lost 0 bases and J 6 bases, leaving 9 bases between the germline ends. Here the CDR3 reads CASSLGSEDGYTF. The CDR3 DNA is TGCGCCAGCAGCTTGGGATCAGAGGATGGCTACACCTTC.

V gene TRBV28 combines with J gene TRBJ1-1, with D unresolved. CDR1 and CDR2 (germline): MDHEN, SYDVKM. V gave up 4 bases and J gave up 4 bases, with 7 bases separating them. There are 12 residues in the CDR3. CDR3: CASSSLATEAFF. CDR3 sequence (DNA): TGTGCCAGCAGTTCCTTGGCCACTGAAGCTTTCTTT.

This clone was observed a few times. The chain uses TRBV7-2 and TRBJ2-3; 8 nucleotides agree with TRBD2. Trimming cost V 0 bases and J 4 bases; bases outside gene matches: 15. The CDR3 has 19 amino acids. Germline values: CDR1 SGHTA, CDR2 FQGNSA. The CDR3 region is CASSLALLAVGPGADTQYF. The CDR3 coding sequence is TGTGCCAGCAGCTTAGCCCTACTAGCGGTGGGGCCCGGAGCAGATACGCAGTATTTT.

The rearrangement uses TRBV28 and TRBJ2-2; perhaps TRBD1 as D (6 bases). V lost 7 bases, J lost 4 bases, and 19 bases lay in between. The CDR3 is 16 amino acids. The germline V gene encodes CDR1 MDHEN and CDR2 SYDVKM. This chain's CDR3 is CASTPTRGRGTGELFF. In DNA, the CDR3 is TGTGCCAGCACCCCGACCAGGGGTAGGGGCACCGGGGAGCTGTTTTTT.

This chain uses TRBV27 with TRBJ1-2; 9 nucleotides align to TRBD1. This CDR3 has 14 residues. Trimming removed 6 bases from V and 4 bases from J; junction bases left unmatched: 6. Germline-derived CDR1 and CDR2 are MNHEY and SMNVEV (reference sequence). The CDR3 is CASRTTGGGYGYTF. The CDR3 DNA reads TGTGCCAGCAGAACGACAGGGGGGGGCTATGGCTACACCTTC.

The chain carries TRBV27 and TRBJ2-1; 13 bases fit TRBD2. V gave up 4 bases and J gave up 3 bases; unmatched junction bases: 6. Germline assignment: CDR1 MNHEY and CDR2 SMNVEV (reference sequence). The length of the CDR3 is 17 residues. The DNA of the CDR3 is TGTGCCAGCAGTTCAGGACTAGCGGGAGTAAACTACAATGAGCAGTTCTTC. It translates to CASSSGLAGVNYNEQFF.

The genes are TRBV29-1 and TRBJ2-7, with TRBD1 matching over 9 bases. The CDR3 runs 11 residues. Germline CDR1 and CDR2: SQVTM and ANQGSEA. V gave up 7 bases and J gave up 5 bases; unmatched junction bases: 3. The CDR3, as DNA: TGCAGCGGGGGACAGGGCCACGAGCAGTACTTC. It is translated as CSGGQGHEQYF.

This rearrangement joins TRBV27 to TRBJ1-1, with D tentatively TRBD1 (5 bases). The V end lost 1 base, the J end lost 2 bases, and 20 bases lay between the germline ends. The CDR3 is 18 amino acids. The germline V gene has CDR1 MNHEY and CDR2 SMNVEV (reference sequence). CDR3 DNA: TGTGCCAGCAGTTTATGGCGGGGCCGAGGGAATTTAAACACTGAAGCTTTCTTT. Amino acid sequence: CASSLWRGRGNLNTEAFF.

This chain connects TRBV27 to TRBJ2-5; the match to TRBD2 covers 9 bases. Germline CDR1 is MNHEY and CDR2 is SMNVEV (reference sequence). The trim removed 6 bases at V and 1 base at J, leaving 3 bases unmatched. CDR3 length equals 14 residues. CDR3 DNA sequence: TGTGCCAGCAGACCAGCGGGAGGCCAAGAGACCCAGTACTTC. It specifies CASRPAGGQETQYF.

The chain links TRBV5-1 to TRBJ2-3; D perhaps matches TRBD2 (6 bases). In germline, CDR1 is SGHRS, CDR2 YFSETQ. The CDR3 is made up of 16 amino acids. V lost 0 bases and J lost 1, with 12 bases in between. CDR3 residues: CASSLEASGRTDTQYF. DNA of the CDR3: TGCGCCAGCAGCTTGGAGGCCAGCGGGCGCACAGATACGCAGTATTTT.

The chain combines TRBV19 with TRBJ2-7; 10 bases align to TRBD2. V lost 8 bases and J lost 7; bases outside the gene matches: 14. There are 15 residues in the CDR3. CDR1 is LNHDA, CDR2 SQIVND, per germline (reference sequence). In DNA, the CDR3 is TGTGCCAGTTCGCCGGGACTAGCGAATGCGGGGGAGCAGTACTTC. This translates into CASSPGLANAGEQYF.

The chain links TRBV19 to TRBJ1-2; possibly TRBD1 for D (5 bases). The CDR3 is 18 amino acids. V lost 5 bases and J lost 3, with 25 bases in between. Looked up from germline, CDR1 is LNHDA and CDR2 is SQIVND (reference sequence). CDR3 region: CASSGEDKTEGWYYGYTF. CDR3 nucleotides: TGTGCCAGTAGTGGAGAAGATAAGACAGAAGGGTGGTACTATGGCTACACCTTC.

V is TRBV19 and J is TRBJ1-2, with D possibly TRBD1 on 5 matching bases. V lost 5 bases, J lost 3 bases, and 13 bases lay in between. Germline CDR1 and CDR2: LNHDA and SQIVND (reference sequence). The CDR3 loop spans 14 amino acids. The CDR3 spells CASSFPGGYYGYTF. CDR3 sequence (DNA): TGTGCCAGTAGTTTCCCCGGGGGATACTATGGCTACACCTTC.

This clone was seen a single time. This CDR3 is also generated by other DNA sequences in the sample. The V call is TRBV15, the J call TRBJ1-2; 7 nucleotides line up with TRBD1. Germline trimming cut 1 base from V and 6 bases from J; bases unmatched to any gene: 11. The CDR3 runs 16 residues. CDR1 LNHNV and CDR2 YYDKDF come from the germline V gene (reference sequence). CDR3 amino acids: CATSRGSVTGHDGYTF. CDR3 DNA sequence: TGTGCCACCAGCAGAGGCTCCGTGACAGGGCACGATGGCTACACCTTC.

V and J are TRBV19 and TRBJ2-3, with 8 bases matching TRBD1. This CDR3 comprises 15 residues. V shed 5 bases, J shed 3 bases, and the junction held 7 bases outside the gene matches. From germline, CDR1 is LNHDA and CDR2 SQIVND (reference sequence). The CDR3 loop is CASSPHGQGTDTQYF. The CDR3 region has the DNA TGTGCCAGTAGTCCACATGGACAGGGAACAGATACGCAGTATTTT.

V usage is TRBV4-1 and J usage is TRBJ2-7; unclear D gene. The CDR3 length is 15 residues. Germline V lookup: CDR1 MGHRA, CDR2 YSYEKL. The V gene lost 1 base and the J gene lost 0 bases, with 10 bases spanning the gap. The DNA of the CDR3 is TGCGCCAGCAGCCAAGGGGCCGGTAGCTCCTACGAGCAGTACTTC. It codes for CASSQGAGSSYEQYF.

V and J are TRBV5-4 and TRBJ2-3; D gene unclear. This CDR3 comprises 15 residues. V was pared by 2 bases and J by 0 bases, with 10 bases between. The V gene's germline CDR1 is SGHNT and CDR2 YYREEE (reference sequence). The CDR3 loop reads CASSFGSTSTDTQYF. DNA of the CDR3: TGTGCCAGCAGCTTTGGCTCGACTAGCACAGATACGCAGTATTTT. Full variable domain (remainder filled in from reference TRBV5-4 and TRBJ2-3): ETGVTQSPTHLIKTRGQQVTLRCSSQSGHNTVSWYQQALGQGPQFIFQYYREEENGRGNFPPRFSGLQFPNYSSELNVNALELDDSALYLCASSFGSTSTDTQYFGPGTRLTVL.